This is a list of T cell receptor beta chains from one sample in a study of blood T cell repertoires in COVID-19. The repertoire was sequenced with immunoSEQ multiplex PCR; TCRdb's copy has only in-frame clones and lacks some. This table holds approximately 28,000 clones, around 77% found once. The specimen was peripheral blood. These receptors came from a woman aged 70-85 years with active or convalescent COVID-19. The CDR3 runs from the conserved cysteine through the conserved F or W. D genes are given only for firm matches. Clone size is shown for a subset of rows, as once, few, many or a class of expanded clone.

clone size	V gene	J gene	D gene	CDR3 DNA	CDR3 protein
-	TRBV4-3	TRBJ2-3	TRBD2	TGCGCCAGCAGCCCGGGAACTAGCGGGACTGGGGATACGCAGTATTTT	CASSPGTSGTGDTQYF
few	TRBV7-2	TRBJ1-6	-	TGTGCCAGCAGCCCCCCATTACGTAGCTCCTATAATTCACCCCTCCACTTT	CASSPPLRSSYNSPLHF
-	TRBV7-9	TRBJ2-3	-	TGTGCCAGCAGCCGCGCCGGAGGGACTTCGGATACGCAGTATTTT	CASSRAGGTSDTQYF
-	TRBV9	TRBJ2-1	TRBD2	TGTGCCAGCAGCCCACGACTAGCGGGAGTGGATGAGCAGTTCTTC	CASSPRLAGVDEQFF
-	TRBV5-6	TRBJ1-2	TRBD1	TGTGCCAGCAGCTCGACAGGGGCCTATGGCTACACCTTC	CASSSTGAYGYTF
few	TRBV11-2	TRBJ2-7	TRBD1	TGTGCCAGCAGCCAGCAACGCACAGGGGGTGCCTACGAGCAGTACTTC	CASSQQRTGGAYEQYF
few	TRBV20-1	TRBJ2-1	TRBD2	TGCAGGGCGCGGGGGGACAATGAGCAGTTCTTC	CRARGDNEQFF
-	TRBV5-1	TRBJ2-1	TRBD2	TGCGCCAGCAGCCCGAGGGGTAGCGGGGCGAGCTCCTACAATGAGCAGTTCTTC	CASSPRGSGASSYNEQFF
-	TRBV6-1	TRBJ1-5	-	TGTGCCAGCAGTGAAGGTCTAAGTCAGCCCCAGCATTTT	CASSEGLSQPQHF
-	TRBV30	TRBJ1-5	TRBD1	TGTGCCTACTCGGGACAGGGGGTTTTGAGAAGCAATCAGCCCCAGCATTTT	CAYSGQGVLRSNQPQHF
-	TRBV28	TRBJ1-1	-	TGTGCCAGCATCCCCAGCGGCATCACTGAAGCTTTCTTT	CASIPSGITEAFF
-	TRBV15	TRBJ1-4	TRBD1	TGTGCCACCAGCAGCGATACAGGGGGCCTAGCGGGAAAACTGTTTTTT	CATSSDTGGLAGKLFF
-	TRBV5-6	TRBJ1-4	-	TGTGCCAGCAGCTTGCGGGCAGGGATCGGCAAACTGTTTTTT	CASSLRAGIGKLFF
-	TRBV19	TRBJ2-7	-	TGTGCCAGTAGTATCAAAACAGGGTACGAGCAGTACTTC	CASSIKTGYEQYF
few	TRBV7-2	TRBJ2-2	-	TGTGCCAGCAGCTTAGTCTCGGACACCGGGGAGCTGTTTTTT	CASSLVSDTGELFF
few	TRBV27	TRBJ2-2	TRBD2	TGTGCCAGCAGTCCCCTAGCGGGAGACGGGGAGCTGTTTTTT	CASSPLAGDGELFF
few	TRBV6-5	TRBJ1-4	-	TGTGCCAGCAGCGGCGCCTTACAGGGTTCGGAAAAACTGTTTTTT	CASSGALQGSEKLFF
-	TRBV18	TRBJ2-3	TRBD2	TGTGCCAGCTCACCAGTCGAGGCTAGCGGGGCCCCGGGCACAGATACGCAGTATTTT	CASSPVEASGAPGTDTQYF
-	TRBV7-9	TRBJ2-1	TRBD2	TGTGCCAGCAGCGTGTTAGCGGGGGGGTACAATGAGCAGTTCTTC	CASSVLAGGYNEQFF
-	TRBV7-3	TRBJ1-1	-	TGTGCCAGCAGCTTAGACCCAGGCACTGAAGCTTTCTTT	CASSLDPGTEAFF
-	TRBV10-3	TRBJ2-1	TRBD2	TGTGCCATCAGTGATTCGGGAGGGGCCTACAATGAGCAGTTCTTC	CAISDSGGAYNEQFF
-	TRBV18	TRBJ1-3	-	TGTGCCAGCTCACCCTCCCCCCTGGGAAACACCATATATTTT	CASSPSPLGNTIYF
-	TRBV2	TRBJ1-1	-	TGTGCCAGCAGTGAGAGGGGGATTATGAACACTGAAGCTTTCTTT	CASSERGIMNTEAFF
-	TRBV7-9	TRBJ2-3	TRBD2	TGTGCCAGCAGCATTCAGACTAGCGGGGGAACAGATACGCAGTATTTT	CASSIQTSGGTDTQYF
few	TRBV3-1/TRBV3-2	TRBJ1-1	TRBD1	TGTGCCAGCAGCAGGGGGCCGAAGGGCACTGAAGCTTTCTTT	CASSRGPKGTEAFF
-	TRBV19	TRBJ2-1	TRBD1	TGTGCCAGTATGGGGAACAGGGGTAACTCCTACAATGAGCAGTTCTTC	CASMGNRGNSYNEQFF
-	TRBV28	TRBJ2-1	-	TGTGCCAGCAGCGAAACTAGCCGAGGTGAGCAGTTCTTC	CASSETSRGEQFF
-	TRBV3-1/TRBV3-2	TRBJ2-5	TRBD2	TGTGCCAGCAGCCTTCGGACTAGCGGGGAGACCCAGTACTTC	CASSLRTSGETQYF
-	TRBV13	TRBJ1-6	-	TGTGCCAGCAGCTTAGGTACAGGGCTTCCTTCACCCCTCCACTTT	CASSLGTGLPSPLHF
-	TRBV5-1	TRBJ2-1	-	TGCGCCAGCAGCCCTGGCAGGGTCCTGAGTGAGCAGTTCTTC	CASSPGRVLSEQFF
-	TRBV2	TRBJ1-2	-	TGTGCCAGCAGTGGACAGCCTAACTATGGCTACACCTTC	CASSGQPNYGYTF
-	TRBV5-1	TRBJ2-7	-	TGCGCCAGCAGCTTGGACAACCCCACATCCTACGAGCAGTACTTC	CASSLDNPTSYEQYF
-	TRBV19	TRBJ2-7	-	TGTGCCAGTAGTATTCGAGGGAGTAACGAGCAGTACTTC	CASSIRGSNEQYF